The sequence of this T cell receptor (beta chain) was determined in a study of cytomegalovirus exposure and HLA in healthy donors. Study results and caveats: Trimming of TCR beta V- and J-genes showed a link, identified in a later analysis, to a missense DCLRE1C variant.

13 Jbeta primers and 60 Vbeta primers were used for the PCR. Sequencing used immunoSEQ multiplex PCR; TCRdb keeps in-frame clones, though not all of them. The sample yields 150,000 to 200,000 clones, about 70% seen once. Germline V gene data show CDR1 as KGHSH and CDR2 as LQKENI. V shed 3 bases, J shed 3 bases, and the junction held 6 bases outside the gene matches. The CDR3 runs 15 residues. Note on this clone: What it recognizes is unknown.

At sampling all donors were nominally healthy, likely with unrecorded immune exposures. The receptor was isolated from a woman aged 30 to 39 in good health and CMV-seronegative. This chain joins TRBV18 and TRBJ1-2; TRBD1 matches at 8 bases. Input material: PBMCs. The CDR3 DNA sequence: TGTGCCAGCTCACCCGGACAGGGTGGGGACTATGGCTACACCTTC. Its protein is CASSPGQGGDYGYTF.